What follows are 23 T cell receptor beta chains derived from one specimen sequenced in a study of shared clonotypes between healthy human individuals. Using immunoSEQ multiplex PCR, the repertoire was profiled, and TCRdb retains in-frame clones only, with some absent. The sample includes fewer than 3 million clones, under 95% of them seen just once. Sample: naive CD4+ T cells from PBMCs. The subset here: CD45RA+ positively selected. The source of these receptors is a man younger than 35 in good health. Some clones in this sample may be carry-over from other donors' samples.

As concerns this clone: This sample also contains other DNA sequences that code for the same CDR3. The V and J genes are TRBV18 and TRBJ2-1; 11 bases agree with TRBD1. Losses at the gene ends were 6 bases for V and 2 bases for J; bases not matched to a gene: 3. The CDR3 consists of 15 residues. Germline CDR1 reads KGHSH; CDR2 reads LQKENI. The CDR3 DNA reads as TGTGCCAGCTCCCAGGGACAGGGGGCCTACAATGAGCAGTTCTTC. Protein product: CASSQGQGAYNEQFF.

The chain couples TRBV2 to TRBJ1-5; TRBD1 agrees at 9 bases. Trimming took 7 bases from V and 1 from J; bases not matched to a gene: 5. The germline V gene has CDR1 SNHLY and CDR2 FYNNEI. The CDR3 spans 15 residues. The CDR3 nucleotides read TGTGCCAGCAACCCGACAGGGGGAAGCAATCAGCCCCAGCATTTT. Translation: CASNPTGGSNQPQHF.

The chain recombines TRBV5-1 with TRBJ2-7, with unresolved D. Germline CDR1 is SGHRS and CDR2 is YFSETQ. This CDR3 is 15 amino acids long. Trimming took off 4 bases at V and 0 bases at J, with 14 bases between the two ends. CDR3 protein: CASSPPFVGSYEQYF. The CDR3 nucleotides read TGCGCCAGCAGCCCGCCGTTTGTGGGCTCCTACGAGCAGTACTTC. Looking up the rest from reference TRBV5-1 and TRBJ2-7 gives the full variable domain: KAGVTQTPRYLIKTRGQQVTLSCSPISGHRSVSWYQQTPGQGLQFLFEYFSETQRNKGNFPGRFSGRQFSNSRSEMNVSTLELGDSALYLCASSPPFVGSYEQYFGPGTRLTVT.

The chain combines TRBV19 with TRBJ1-2, with D perhaps TRBD1 (5 bases). This CDR3 has 14 amino acids. CDR1 and CDR2 (germline): LNHDA, SQIVND (reference sequence). V lost 1 base and J lost 4, with 10 bases in between. CDR3 nucleotides: TGTGCCAGTAGTATAGGGGGCACCTCCTATGGCTACACCTTC. As protein: CASSIGGTSYGYTF.

The V gene is TRBV7-3, the J gene TRBJ2-5, with no clear D. This CDR3 has 17 amino acids. Trimming removed 5 bases from V and 5 bases from J, with 24 bases in between. Per the germline V gene, CDR1 is SGHTA and CDR2 is FQGTGA. In DNA, the CDR3 is TGTGCCAGCAGCAAAACACGGAGACCCAATCCGGAGGAGACCCAGTACTTC. As protein: CASSKTRRPNPEETQYF.

The rearrangement joins TRBV5-1 to TRBJ1-4, with TRBD1 identical over 7 bases. Germline V gives CDR1 SGHRS, CDR2 YFSETQ. CDR3 length: 16 amino acids. Losses at the gene ends were 2 bases for V and 7 bases for J; bases not matched to a gene: 11. Here the CDR3 reads CASSFSSQGEGEKLFF. The CDR3 bases are TGCGCCAGCAGCTTTAGTTCGCAGGGGGAGGGTGAAAAACTGTTTTTT.

This clone was seen only once. The rearrangement links TRBV2 to TRBJ2-5; TRBD2 agrees at 12 bases. The CDR3 length is 15 residues. Losses at the gene ends were 5 bases for V and 1 base for J; bases not matched to a gene: 2. CDR1 is SNHLY and CDR2 is FYNNEI in the germline V gene. CDR3 residues: CASSRTSGTQETQYF. As DNA, the CDR3 is TGTGCCAGCAGTCGGACTAGCGGGACCCAAGAGACCCAGTACTTC.

The chain couples TRBV28 to TRBJ2-5; 15 bases fit TRBD2. V lost 4 bases to trimming and J lost 3 bases; unmatched junction nucleotides: 6. Germline-derived CDR1 and CDR2 are MDHEN and SYDVKM. This CDR3 is built from 17 residues. The CDR3 DNA follows: TGTGCCAGCAGTTCCGAGGGACTAGCGGGAGGAAAAGAGACCCAGTACTTC. This encodes CASSSEGLAGGKETQYF. The variable domain in full, completed from reference TRBV28 and TRBJ2-5, reads DVKVTQSSRYLVKRTGEKVFLECVQDMDHENMFWYRQDPGLGLRLIYFSYDVKMKEKGDIPEGYSVSREKKERFSLILESASTNQTSMYLCASSSEGLAGGKETQYFGPGTRLLVL.

The chain joins TRBV6-1 to TRBJ2-7; the match to TRBD2 covers 11 bases. Trimming at V came to 3 bases and at J to 2 bases, leaving 3 bases not matched to a gene. This CDR3 region has 15 residues. Per the germline V gene, CDR1 is MNHNS and CDR2 is SASEGT. CDR3 nucleotides: TGTGCCAGCAGTGAGGTAGCGGGAGGGCCCTACGAGCAGTACTTC. This encodes CASSEVAGGPYEQYF.

For this clone: Other DNA sequences within the sample encode an identical CDR3. The gene calls are TRBV5-1 and TRBJ2-1; D is uncertain. This CDR3 contains 13 residues. CDR1 is SGHRS and CDR2 is YFSETQ in the germline V gene. The germline V and J ends were trimmed by 4 bases and 1 base, with 6 bases remaining between them. CDR3 nucleotides: TGCGCCAGCAGCGCGGATTCCTACAATGAGCAGTTCTTC. Protein: CASSADSYNEQFF.

The chain has TRBV6-1 and TRBJ1-3, with unresolved D. The germline CDR1 and CDR2 sequences are MNHNS and SASEGT. The CDR3 totals 14 residues. Trimming stripped 10 bases from V and 0 bases from J, with 13 bases between. CDR3: CATVVVTSGNTIYF. CDR3 bases: TGTGCCACCGTTGTCGTAACCTCTGGAAACACCATATATTTT.

This clone showed up just once. This chain connects TRBV5-1 to TRBJ2-2, with TRBD2 identical over 8 bases. The CDR3 is made up of 16 amino acids. In germline, CDR1 is SGHRS, CDR2 YFSETQ. Germline trimming cut 3 bases from V and 5 bases from J; bases unmatched to any gene: 9. In nucleotides, the CDR3 is TGCGCCAGCAGCTCACGACCGGGAGGGGGAACCGGGGAGCTGTTTTTT. Translating it yields CASSSRPGGGTGELFF.

To note about this clone: A read error is possible here, since a much larger clone lies one base away. The chain carries TRBV4-2 and TRBJ2-1; 11 bases map to TRBD2. V lost 5 bases and J lost 3; bases outside the gene matches: 3. This CDR3 region has 15 residues. Germline-derived CDR1 and CDR2 are LGHNA and YNFKEQ. CDR3 nucleotide sequence: TGTGCCAGCAGCTTGGGACTAGCGGACTACAATGAGCAGTTCTTC. It translates to CASSLGLADYNEQFF.

This chain links TRBV25-1 with TRBJ2-1, with TRBD2 identical over 9 bases. This CDR3 has 15 residues. The germline CDR1 and CDR2 sequences are MGHDK and SYGVNS. The ends lost 2 bases at V and 9 bases at J; junction bases unmatched: 8. CDR3 sequence (DNA): TGTGCCAGCAGTGAACCAGCGGGAGGCGACACTGAGCAGTTCTTC. Its translation: CASSEPAGGDTEQFF.

V gene TRBV7-3 combines with J gene TRBJ2-6; tentatively, D is TRBD2 (5 bases). V lost 0 bases to trimming and J lost 2 bases, with 8 bases between them. Germline-derived CDR1 and CDR2 are SGHTA and FQGTGA. The CDR3 sequence is 16 residues long. CDR3 nucleotide sequence: TGTGCCAGCAGCTTAACCCCGGAGGCTGGGGCCAACGTCCTGACTTTC. Protein sequence: CASSLTPEAGANVLTF.

The rearrangement uses TRBV28 and TRBJ2-3; D is undetermined. V was cut by 5 bases and J by 13 bases, with 13 bases left in between. Germline assignment: CDR1 MDHEN and CDR2 SYDVKM. This CDR3 contains 11 residues. The DNA for the CDR3 is TGTGCCAGCAGTAGCCACTACTATGAGTATTTT. Translating gives CASSSHYYEYF.

The chain is built from TRBV28 and TRBJ2-5, with 7 bases identical to TRBD2. From germline, CDR1 is MDHEN and CDR2 SYDVKM. V lost 3 bases and J lost 5; bases outside the gene matches: 9. CDR3 length equals 15 residues. The CDR3 here is CASSLGGSGTETQYF. CDR3 nucleotide sequence: TGTGCCAGCAGTTTGGGGGGGTCGGGGACGGAGACCCAGTACTTC.

This clone was counted only a few times. The rearrangement joins TRBV9 to TRBJ2-1, with D tentatively TRBD1 (8 bases). Germline CDR1 is SGDLS and CDR2 is YYNGEE. V shed 6 bases and J shed 7 bases, with 20 bases lying between them. This CDR3 has 15 residues. CDR3: CASTSTTGEGNEQFF. For the CDR3, the DNA is TGTGCCAGCACCTCTACGACAGGGGAGGGGAATGAGCAGTTCTTC.

This chain links TRBV5-4 with TRBJ2-7; 8 nucleotides align to TRBD2. CDR1 and CDR2 (germline): SGHNT, YYREEE (reference sequence). CDR3 length: 14 residues. Trimming removed 0 bases from V and 6 bases from J; junction bases left unmatched: 5. The CDR3 sequence is CASSLAGGPPEQYF. The DNA of the CDR3 is TGTGCCAGCAGCTTGGCGGGAGGGCCGCCCGAGCAGTACTTC. The full variable domain, its missing parts supplied by reference TRBV5-4 and TRBJ2-7, is ETGVTQSPTHLIKTRGQQVTLRCSSQSGHNTVSWYQQALGQGPQFIFQYYREEENGRGNFPPRFSGLQFPNYSSELNVNALELDDSALYLCASSLAGGPPEQYFGPGTRLTVT.

The V and J genes are TRBV4-1 and TRBJ2-6, with a weak D call TRBD2 (5 bases). The CDR3 extends over 19 amino acids. Germline values: CDR1 MGHRA, CDR2 YSYEKL. The V end was cut by 0 bases, the J end by 2 bases, with 17 bases between. CDR3 nucleotide sequence: TGCGCCAGCAGCCAAGATAATTGGCGGGTTCAGGCTGGGGCCAACGTCCTGACTTTC. Translating it yields CASSQDNWRVQAGANVLTF.

This clone was seen a few times. V and J are TRBV5-1 and TRBJ2-1, with a possible D match to TRBD1 (5 bases). V was shortened by 3 bases and J by 7 bases, with 14 bases between the two germline ends. The CDR3 is 14 residues long. Germline values: CDR1 SGHRS, CDR2 YFSETQ. The CDR3, as DNA: TGCGCCAGCAGCTCACTTGGGGCGCTGAATGAGCAGTTCTTC. Protein product: CASSSLGALNEQFF.

V is TRBV5-4 and J is TRBJ1-2; TRBD1 matches 7 bases. V trimming: 4 bases; J trimming: 5 bases; junction bases outside the gene matches: 11. The CDR3 has 15 residues. Germline CDR1 SGHNT, CDR2 YYREEE (reference sequence). The CDR3 here is CASSRETGSLYGYTF. For the CDR3, the DNA is TGTGCCAGCAGCCGGGAGACAGGGAGTTTATATGGCTACACCTTC.

Note on this clone: Other DNA sequences in the sample encode the same CDR3. The rearrangement uses TRBV28 and TRBJ1-5; no definite D call. V lost 2 bases and J 4 bases, leaving 6 bases between the germline ends. Germline V gene data show CDR1 as MDHEN and CDR2 as SYDVKM. The CDR3 totals 13 residues. CDR3 protein: CASSLDTNQPQHF. The CDR3 DNA reads TGTGCCAGCAGTTTAGATACAAATCAGCCCCAGCATTTT.